Listed below are T cell receptor beta chains from one sample, sequenced in a study of T cells in Graves' hyperthyroidism and ophthalmopathy. TCRdb independently ran MiXCR on the multiplex PCR reads; one entry per CDR3 protein. The repertoire holds approximately 32,000 distinct CDR3 sequences, about 50% seen once, with 5.5% to 8% in the top ten. Source material: blood. All receptors derive from a woman aged 45-65 years with Graves' hyperthyroidism that later progressed to Graves' ophthalmopathy. CDR3s include the opening cysteine and the closing phenylalanine or tryptophan. The order of the fields is clone size, V gene, D gene, J gene, CDR3 DNA, CDR3 protein. D genes are given only for firm matches. Clone size is not always given. Where it is, it says once, few, many or a class for expanded clones.

clone_size: NA; v_call: TRBV19; d_call: NA; j_call: TRBJ1-2; cdr3_nt: TGTGCCACACTAGCGGGACATACTAACTATGGCTACACCTTC; cdr3_aa: CATLAGHTNYGYTF
clone_size: many; v_call: TRBV11-2; d_call: TRBD2; j_call: TRBJ2-1; cdr3_nt: TGTGCCAGCAGCCGCACCCCTAGCGGGAGGACATACAATGAGCAGTTCTTC; cdr3_aa: CASSRTPSGRTYNEQFF
clone_size: NA; v_call: TRBV11-3; d_call: NA; j_call: TRBJ1-2; cdr3_nt: TGTGCCAGCAGCCCGACAGTTTGGGATGGCTACACCTTC; cdr3_aa: CASSPTVWDGYTF
clone_size: many; v_call: TRBV6-2/TRBV6-3; d_call: TRBD2; j_call: TRBJ2-2; cdr3_nt: TGTGCCAGCAGTTTCGGACTAGCGGGAGTCACCGGGGAGCTGTTTTTT; cdr3_aa: CASSFGLAGVTGELFF
clone_size: few; v_call: TRBV7-9; d_call: NA; j_call: TRBJ1-5; cdr3_nt: TGTGCCAGCAGCTTAGACAGTGGGGGGCTTCAGCCCCTGCATTTT; cdr3_aa: CASSLDSGGLQPLHF
clone_size: many; v_call: TRBV5-6; d_call: NA; j_call: TRBJ2-7; cdr3_nt: TGTGCCAGCAGCCCCATCCAGGCAGCTCCCTACGAGCAGTACTTC; cdr3_aa: CASSPIQAAPYEQYF
clone_size: NA; v_call: TRBV29-1; d_call: TRBD1; j_call: TRBJ2-3; cdr3_nt: TGCAGCGTCCCGGGGACAGGTTTAGGTGGGACGCAGTATTTT; cdr3_aa: CSVPGTGLGGTQYF
clone_size: many; v_call: TRBV6-5; d_call: NA; j_call: TRBJ1-1; cdr3_nt: TGTGCCAGCAGTTACTCTACACACCACCTGAACACTGAAGCTTTCTTT; cdr3_aa: CASSYSTHHLNTEAFF
clone_size: few; v_call: TRBV7-7; d_call: NA; j_call: TRBJ2-1; cdr3_nt: TGTGCTAGCAGCCCGAGCGGTACGAACACCGGGGATGAGCAGTTCTTC; cdr3_aa: CASSPSGTNTGDEQFF
clone_size: many; v_call: TRBV5-4; d_call: TRBD1; j_call: TRBJ2-1; cdr3_nt: TGTGCCAGCAGCTTGGGTCAGGGGGTAAGAAGCTCCTACAATGAGCAGTTCTTC; cdr3_aa: CASSLGQGVRSSYNEQFF
clone_size: many; v_call: TRBV7-3; d_call: NA; j_call: TRBJ2-2; cdr3_nt: TGTGCCAGCAGCCCCTCCGGTAACACCGGGGAGCTGTTTTTT; cdr3_aa: CASSPSGNTGELFF
clone_size: many; v_call: TRBV7-2; d_call: NA; j_call: TRBJ1-2; cdr3_nt: TGTGCCAGCAGCTTAGGAGGTGCAGGAACAAACTATGGCTACACCTTC; cdr3_aa: CASSLGGAGTNYGYTF
clone_size: NA; v_call: TRBV4-1; d_call: NA; j_call: TRBJ1-1; cdr3_nt: TGCGCCAGCAGCCAAGCGATACAGGGTAACACTGAAGCTTTCTTT; cdr3_aa: CASSQAIQGNTEAFF
clone_size: NA; v_call: TRBV3-1; d_call: NA; j_call: TRBJ2-2; cdr3_nt: TGTGCCAGCAGCCCCGGGGAGCTGTTTTTT; cdr3_aa: CASSPGELFF
clone_size: medium-sized; v_call: TRBV20-1; d_call: NA; j_call: TRBJ1-2; cdr3_nt: TGCAGTGCTATTGCAAGCACGAGAGACTATGGCTACACCTTC; cdr3_aa: CSAIASTRDYGYTF
clone_size: few; v_call: TRBV14; d_call: NA; j_call: TRBJ2-2; cdr3_nt: TGTGCCAGCAGCCAAGTTCGGGGAACCGGGGAGCTGTTTTTT; cdr3_aa: CASSQVRGTGELFF
clone_size: NA; v_call: TRBV20-1; d_call: NA; j_call: TRBJ2-7; cdr3_nt: TGCAGTGCCCTAGCCACGATCTACGAGCAGTACTTC; cdr3_aa: CSALATIYEQYF
clone_size: many; v_call: TRBV12-3/TRBV12-4; d_call: NA; j_call: TRBJ1-4; cdr3_nt: TGTGCCAGCAGTTTGTATCCAAATGATGAAAAACTGTTTTTT; cdr3_aa: CASSLYPNDEKLFF
clone_size: once; v_call: TRBV6-6; d_call: TRBD2; j_call: TRBJ2-7; cdr3_nt: TGTGCCATCTCCGGGACTAGCGCGTCCTACGAGCAGTACTTC; cdr3_aa: CAISGTSASYEQYF
clone_size: NA; v_call: TRBV7-6; d_call: NA; j_call: TRBJ2-2; cdr3_nt: NA; cdr3_aa: CASSLSYNEQFFGPGELFF
clone_size: NA; v_call: TRBV15; d_call: NA; j_call: TRBJ2-1; cdr3_nt: TGTGCCACCAGCAGCCAAGGTTCACGGAACAATGAGCAGTTCTTC; cdr3_aa: CATSSQGSRNNEQFF
clone_size: NA; v_call: TRBV6-5; d_call: NA; j_call: TRBJ2-7; cdr3_nt: TGTGCCAGCAGCCGGAGGGCGAGTTCCTACGAGCAGTACTTC; cdr3_aa: CASSRRASSYEQYF
clone_size: once; v_call: TRBV20-1; d_call: NA; j_call: TRBJ1-5; cdr3_nt: TGCAGTGCTGGGGCGGGAGGGCTCGAGACCCAGCATTTT; cdr3_aa: CSAGAGGLETQHF
clone_size: NA; v_call: TRBV19; d_call: TRBD1; j_call: TRBJ1-1; cdr3_nt: TGTGCCAGTAAAAACAGGGGTGGTGAAACTGAAGCTTTCTTT; cdr3_aa: CASKNRGGETEAFF
clone_size: many; v_call: TRBV20-1; d_call: TRBD1; j_call: TRBJ1-1; cdr3_nt: TGCAGTGCTACCAAGGGACAGGGTGTCCTGAACACTGAAGCTTTCTTT; cdr3_aa: CSATKGQGVLNTEAFF
clone_size: many; v_call: TRBV9; d_call: TRBD1; j_call: TRBJ2-1; cdr3_nt: TGTGCCAGCAGCGTAGGTAGGGGGCAAAAACATGAGCAGTTCTTC; cdr3_aa: CASSVGRGQKHEQFF
clone_size: once; v_call: TRBV10-3; d_call: TRBD1; j_call: TRBJ2-1; cdr3_nt: TGTGCCACGACGGACCGGGACAGGGAAGACAATGAGCAGTTCTTC; cdr3_aa: CATTDRDREDNEQFF
clone_size: many; v_call: TRBV7-8; d_call: NA; j_call: TRBJ2-1; cdr3_nt: TGTGCCAGCAGCTTATACAGGGCTGGTGCCTACAATGAGCAGTTCTTC; cdr3_aa: CASSLYRAGAYNEQFF
clone_size: many; v_call: TRBV19; d_call: NA; j_call: TRBJ1-3; cdr3_nt: TGTGCCAGTAGTACAGACAGCACCTCTGGAAACACCATATATTTT; cdr3_aa: CASSTDSTSGNTIYF
clone_size: NA; v_call: TRBV5-4; d_call: TRBD1; j_call: TRBJ2-7; cdr3_nt: TGTGCCAGCAACTTGGCAGGGGGCGCAGGTGACGAGCAGTACTTC; cdr3_aa: CASNLAGGAGDEQYF
clone_size: many; v_call: TRBV27; d_call: NA; j_call: TRBJ1-5; cdr3_nt: TGTGCCAGCAGTTATAGCGAGCGACAGCCCCAGCATTTT; cdr3_aa: CASSYSERQPQHF
clone_size: NA; v_call: TRBV10-3; d_call: NA; j_call: TRBJ1-1; cdr3_nt: TGTGCCATCAGTGAAGAACAGGGTACCGGCCTATTT; cdr3_aa: CAISEEQGTGLF
clone_size: NA; v_call: TRBV24-1; d_call: NA; j_call: TRBJ2-3; cdr3_nt: TGTGCCAGCTCACGCAATAGACAGGCCAGCACAGATACGCAGTATTTT; cdr3_aa: CASSRNRQASTDTQYF
clone_size: many; v_call: TRBV11-3; d_call: NA; j_call: TRBJ2-2; cdr3_nt: TGTGCCAGCCTTGGACCCCTGAACACCGGGGAGCTGTTTTTT; cdr3_aa: CASLGPLNTGELFF
clone_size: NA; v_call: TRBV29-1; d_call: NA; j_call: TRBJ1-2; cdr3_nt: TGCAGCGTCGCTACAGGGTACTTTGGCTACACCTTC; cdr3_aa: CSVATGYFGYTF
clone_size: NA; v_call: TRBV20-1; d_call: NA; j_call: TRBJ1-1; cdr3_nt: TGCAGTGCGATATTCCGGAGGAACACTGAAGCTTTCTTT; cdr3_aa: CSAIFRRNTEAFF
clone_size: NA; v_call: TRBV7-3; d_call: NA; j_call: TRBJ1-5; cdr3_nt: TGTGCCAGCAGCTTAACGGGTCAGCCCCAGCATTTT; cdr3_aa: CASSLTGQPQHF
clone_size: many; v_call: TRBV6-5; d_call: TRBD2; j_call: TRBJ2-5; cdr3_nt: TGTGCCAGCCTCGGGGGGGCAGCAGGCCAAGAGACCCAGTACTTC; cdr3_aa: CASLGGAAGQETQYF